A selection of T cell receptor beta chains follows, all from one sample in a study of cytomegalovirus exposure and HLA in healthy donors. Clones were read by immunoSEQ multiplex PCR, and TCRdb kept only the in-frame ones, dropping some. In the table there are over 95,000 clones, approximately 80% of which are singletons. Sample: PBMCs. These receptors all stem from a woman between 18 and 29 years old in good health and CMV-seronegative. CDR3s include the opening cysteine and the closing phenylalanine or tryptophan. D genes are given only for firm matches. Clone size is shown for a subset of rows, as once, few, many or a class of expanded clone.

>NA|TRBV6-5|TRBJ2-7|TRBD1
TGTGCCAGCAGTGTAAGGGGGCACGAGCAGTACTTC
CASSVRGHEQYF
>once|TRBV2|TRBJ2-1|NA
TGTGCCAGCAGGAAAATAGCGGTATACAATGAGCAGTTCTTC
CASRKIAVYNEQFF
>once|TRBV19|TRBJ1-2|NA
TGTGCCAGTAGTATCGTTGACTATGGCTACACCTTC
CASSIVDYGYTF
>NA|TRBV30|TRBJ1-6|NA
TGTGCCTGGATCTCCGTACAGGCGAATAATTCACCCCTCCACTTT
CAWISVQANNSPLHF
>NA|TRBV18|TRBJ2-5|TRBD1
TGTGCCAGCTCACCTTCGACAGGGAGAGAGACCCAGTACTTC
CASSPSTGRETQYF
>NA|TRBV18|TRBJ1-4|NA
TGTGCCAGCTCACCTCAGGGAAACAATGAAAAACTGTTTTTT
CASSPQGNNEKLFF
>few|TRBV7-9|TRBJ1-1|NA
TGTGCCAGCAGCTTGGTGGGCTCCCCGGAAGCTTTCTTT
CASSLVGSPEAFF
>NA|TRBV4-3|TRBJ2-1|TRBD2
TGCGCCAGCAGCCAAGCCCTAGCGGGGGGGTACAATGAGCAGTTCTTC
CASSQALAGGYNEQFF
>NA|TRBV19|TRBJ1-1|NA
TGTGCCAGTAGTATCCGGGGGTCTGAAGCTTTCTTT
CASSIRGSEAFF
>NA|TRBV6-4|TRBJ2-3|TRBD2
TGTGCCAGCAGTCCTGGCCGGGAGGGAGATACGCAGTATTTT
CASSPGREGDTQYF
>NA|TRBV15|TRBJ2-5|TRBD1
TGTGCCACCAGCAGGGACAGGAATGTAGGAGAGACCCAGTACTTC
CATSRDRNVGETQYF
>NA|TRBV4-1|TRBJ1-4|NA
TGCGCCAGCAGCCAAGTAGTACGTGAAAAACTGTTTTTT
CASSQVVREKLFF
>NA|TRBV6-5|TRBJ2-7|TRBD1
TGTGCCAGCAGTAACGACAGGGGGTCCTACGAGCAGTACTTC
CASSNDRGSYEQYF
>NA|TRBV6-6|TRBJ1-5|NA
TGTGCCAGCAGTTACGAGGGCAATCAGCCCCAGCATTTT
CASSYEGNQPQHF
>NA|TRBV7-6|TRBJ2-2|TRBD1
TGTGCCAGCAGCCAGCGACAGGGGGACACCGGGGAGCTGTTTTTT
CASSQRQGDTGELFF
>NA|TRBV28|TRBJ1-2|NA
TGTGCCAGCCGAGGGAGTCGCGGCTACACCTTC
CASRGSRGYTF
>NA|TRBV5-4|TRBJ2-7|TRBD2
TGTGCCAGCAGCTATAGCGGGTTCTCCTCCTACGAGCAGTACTTC
CASSYSGFSSYEQYF
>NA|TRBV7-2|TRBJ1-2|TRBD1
TGTGCCAGCAGCTTATCTAGACAGGGGGCGTATGGCTACACCTTC
CASSLSRQGAYGYTF
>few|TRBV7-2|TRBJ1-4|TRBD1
TGTGCCAGCAGCCCGACAGGGGTTAATGAAAAACTGTTTTTT
CASSPTGVNEKLFF
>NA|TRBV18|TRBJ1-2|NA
TGTGCCAGCTCACCAAGGGAGGCAGTCAACTATGGCTACACCTTC
CASSPREAVNYGYTF
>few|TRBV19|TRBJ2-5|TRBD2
TGTGCCAGTAGTACCTTACTAGCGGGTGAGACCCAGTACTTC
CASSTLLAGETQYF
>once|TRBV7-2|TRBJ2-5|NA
TGTGCCAGCAGTCCACAGGGAGGGGAGACCCAGTACTTC
CASSPQGGETQYF
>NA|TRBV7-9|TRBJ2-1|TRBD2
TGTGCCAGCAGCTTAGAAGCGGGAGGCCTCTCCTACAATGAGCAGTTCTTC
CASSLEAGGLSYNEQFF
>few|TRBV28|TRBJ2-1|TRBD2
TGTGCCAGCAGTTCGGGGACTAGAGGAGGCGAGCAGTTCTTC
CASSSGTRGGEQFF
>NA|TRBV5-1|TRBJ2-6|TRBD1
TGCGCCAGCAGCCAAGAAAGACAGGGATCCGGGGCCAACGTCCTGACTTTC
CASSQERQGSGANVLTF
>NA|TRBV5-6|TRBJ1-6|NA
TGTGCCAGCAGCTTGGCGGAGTTTAATTCACCCCTCCACTTT
CASSLAEFNSPLHF
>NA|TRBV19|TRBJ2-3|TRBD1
TGTGCCAGTACACAGGGGTCGGGTGGCACAGATACGCAGTATTTT
CASTQGSGGTDTQYF
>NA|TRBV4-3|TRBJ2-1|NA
TGCGCCAGCAGCCGTAGCGCAAACAATGAGCAGTTCTTC
CASSRSANNEQFF
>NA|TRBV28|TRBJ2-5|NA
TGTGCCAGCAGACAGACAGCGGGAGAGACCCAGTACTTC
CASRQTAGETQYF
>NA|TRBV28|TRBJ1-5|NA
TGTGCCAGCAGTTCAGGGTCCCAGCCCCAGCATTTT
CASSSGSQPQHF
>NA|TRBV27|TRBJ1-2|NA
TGTGCCAGCAGTCCTTCATTGGCCACAGAAGGCTACACCTTC
CASSPSLATEGYTF
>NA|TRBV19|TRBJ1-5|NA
TGTGCCAGTAGTCCCAGGGACAATCAGCCCCAGCATTTT
CASSPRDNQPQHF
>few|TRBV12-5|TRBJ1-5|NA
TGTGCTAGTGGTTTGGGGGGCCAGCCCCAGCATTTT
CASGLGGQPQHF
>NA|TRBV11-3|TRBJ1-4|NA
TGTGCCAGCGGCCCAGGAACAACTAATGAAAAACTGTTTTTT
CASGPGTTNEKLFF
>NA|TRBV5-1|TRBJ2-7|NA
TGCGCCAGCAGCCGAGGGGGAGGGGTCAACGAGCAGTACTTC
CASSRGGGVNEQYF
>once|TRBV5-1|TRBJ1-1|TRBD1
TGCGCCAGCAGCTTAGAAGGGACAGGGGGCACTGAAGCTTTCTTT
CASSLEGTGGTEAFF
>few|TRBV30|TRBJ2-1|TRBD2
TGTGCCTGGAGTGTAGGGACTAGAGAATACAATGAGCAGTTCTTC
CAWSVGTREYNEQFF
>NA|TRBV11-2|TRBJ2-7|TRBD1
TGTGCCAGCAGCCCGGGACAGGTTTCCTACGAGCAGTACTTC
CASSPGQVSYEQYF
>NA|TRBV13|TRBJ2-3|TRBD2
TGTGCCAGCAGCGATGAGCGGGGGGGCGGAGATACGCAGTATTTT
CASSDERGGGDTQYF
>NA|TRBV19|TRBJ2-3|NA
TGTGCCAGTAGTACTCTCTTCAGGGCAGATACGCAGTATTTT
CASSTLFRADTQYF
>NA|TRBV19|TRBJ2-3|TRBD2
TGTGCCAGTAGTGATTCCGGGAGGTCCACAGATACGCAGTATTTT
CASSDSGRSTDTQYF
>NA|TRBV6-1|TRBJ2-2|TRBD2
TGTGCCAGCAGTGAGGGGGGGGCCGGGGAGCTGTTTTTT
CASSEGGAGELFF
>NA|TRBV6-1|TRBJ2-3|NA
TGTGCCAGCAAACAGGGACGAGATACGCAGTATTTT
CASKQGRDTQYF
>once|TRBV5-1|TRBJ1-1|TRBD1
TGCGCCAGCAGCTTGGGTGGACAGGGGGGTATGAATACTGAAGCTTTCTTT
CASSLGGQGGMNTEAFF
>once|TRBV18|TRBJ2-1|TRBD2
TGTGCCAGCTCACCATCGGCTAGCGGGAGCGATGAGCAGTTCTTC
CASSPSASGSDEQFF
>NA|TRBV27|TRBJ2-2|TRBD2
TGTGCCAGCAGTTTATCGAGGCTAGCGGGGGGGCCCACCGGGGAGCTGTTTTTT
CASSLSRLAGGPTGELFF
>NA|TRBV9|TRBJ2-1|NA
TGTGCCAGCAGCGTACAGGGTAACAATGAGCAGTTCTTC
CASSVQGNNEQFF
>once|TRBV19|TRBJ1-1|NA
TGTGCCAGTACCCGACAGGTGGGCACTGAAGCTTTCTTT
CASTRQVGTEAFF
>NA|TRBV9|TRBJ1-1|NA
TGTGCCAGCAGTGGAGCTCCGGGGGTGCTTGAAGCTTTCTTT
CASSGAPGVLEAFF
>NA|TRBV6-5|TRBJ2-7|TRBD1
TGTGCCAGCAGTTCCCGAGGACAGGGTCACGAGCAGTACTTC
CASSSRGQGHEQYF
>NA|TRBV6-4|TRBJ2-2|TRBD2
TGTGCCAGCAGTGTTGGGACTAGCGGGACCACCGGGGAGCTGTTTTTT
CASSVGTSGTTGELFF
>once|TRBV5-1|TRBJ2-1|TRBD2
TGCGCCAGCAGCTTACGCTCGAGCGGGGGTAACCCCAATGAGCAGTTCTTC
CASSLRSSGGNPNEQFF
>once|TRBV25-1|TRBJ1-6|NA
TGTGCCAGCCGAGACAGCTGGGGATCACCCCTCCACTTT
CASRDSWGSPLHF